The 23 T cell receptor beta chains presented below share a single source sample, sequenced in a study of blood T cell repertoires in COVID-19. Assay used: immunoSEQ multiplex PCR; TCRdb lists only in-frame clones, some missing. This repertoire shows 250,000 or so clones, around 93% found once; its top ten account for approximately 2.9%. The source material was PBMCs or T cells enriched from blood (not recorded which). Receptor source: a man between 40 and 49 years old who had been exposed to COVID-19.

The V call is TRBV12-3 or TRBV12-4, the J call TRBJ2-2; D gene unclear. This CDR3 contains 13 residues. Trimming cost V 8 bases and J 5 bases, with 12 bases left between them. The CDR3 reads CASAPRVTGELFF. CDR3 bases: TGTGCCAGCGCTCCCCGGGTTACCGGGGAGCTGTTTTTT.

The V call is TRBV19, the J call TRBJ1-4; D is ambiguous. Germline V gives CDR1 LNHDA, CDR2 SQIVND (reference sequence). The CDR3 has 14 amino acids. The germline V and J ends were trimmed by 5 bases and 5 bases, with 12 bases remaining between them. DNA for the CDR3: TGTGCCAGTAGTTTTGCCAGTCAGAATGAAAAACTGTTTTTT. It codes for CASSFASQNEKLFF.

The chain links TRBV6-2 or TRBV6-3 to TRBJ2-7; 8 positions agree with TRBD1. The CDR3 loop spans 15 amino acids. The V gene end was trimmed by 0 bases and the J gene end by 3 bases; junction bases not matched to a gene: 4. The germline V gene encodes CDR1 MNHEY and CDR2 SVGEGT. The CDR3 DNA follows: TGTGCCAGCAGTTACTCGAGACAGGGGTACTACGAGCAGTACTTC. Protein product: CASSYSRQGYYEQYF.

J is TRBJ2-7 and V is TRBV4-1; D gene uncertain. The germline gives CDR1 MGHRA, CDR2 YSYEKL. CDR3 length: 13 residues. Trimming took off 0 bases at V and 11 bases at J, with 14 bases between the two ends. DNA for the CDR3: TGCGCCAGCAGCCAAGATAATCACTCTACTAAGTACTTC. It codes for CASSQDNHSTKYF.

V is TRBV6-6 and J is TRBJ1-1; TRBD1 is a possible D gene (6 bases). CDR1 is MNHNY and CDR2 is SVGAGI in the germline V gene (reference sequence). Trimming removed 3 bases from V and 3 bases from J, with 14 bases in between. This CDR3 spans 15 amino acids. Here the CDR3 DNA reads TGTGCCAGCAGTTATCTCTCGACAGGACACACTGAAGCTTTCTTT. This gives the protein CASSYLSTGHTEAFF.

The rearrangement links TRBV9 to TRBJ2-7; TRBD2 matches 8 bases. The V gene's germline CDR1 is SGDLS and CDR2 YYNGEE. The CDR3 runs 14 residues. The V and J ends lost 4 bases and 3 bases, in that order; junction bases with no gene match: 6. The CDR3 region is CASSIGTSVYEQYF. For the CDR3, the DNA is TGTGCCAGCAGCATCGGGACTAGTGTCTACGAGCAGTACTTC.

This clone was recorded only once. V gene TRBV3-1 (or the pseudogene TRBV3-2) combines with J gene TRBJ2-4, with 8 bases that match TRBD2. Germline CDR1 and CDR2: LGHDT and YNNKEL (reference sequence). This CDR3 comprises 14 residues. V was clipped by 4 bases and J by 1 base; unmatched bases: 0. The CDR3 DNA reads TGTGCCAGCAGCCGGACTAGCGCCAAAAACATTCAGTACTTC. Its translation is CASSRTSAKNIQYF.

The chain recombines TRBV7-6 with TRBJ2-5; maybe TRBD1 (6 bases). The CDR3 extends over 17 amino acids. Trimming pared 5 bases from V and 1 base from J, leaving 20 bases between. In germline, CDR1 is SGHVS, CDR2 FNYEAQ. The CDR3 sequence is CASSTVRGRGLQETQYF. The CDR3 DNA reads TGTGCCAGCAGCACCGTCCGGGGCAGGGGTCTCCAAGAGACCCAGTACTTC.

The rearrangement uses TRBV2 and TRBJ1-3; the D is unclear. V lost 6 bases to trimming and J lost 0 bases, with 9 bases between them. Germline V gene data show CDR1 as SNHLY and CDR2 as FYNNEI. The CDR3 sequence is 14 residues long. For the CDR3, the DNA is TGTGCCAGCAGCGACGGGGTCTCTGGAAACACCATATATTTT. Its translation: CASSDGVSGNTIYF. Full variable domain (rest looked up from reference TRBV2 and TRBJ1-3): EPEVTQTPSHQVTQMGQEVILRCVPISNHLYFYWYRQILGQKVEFLVSFYNNEISEKSEIFDDQFSVERPDGSNFTLKIRSTKLEDSAMYFCASSDGVSGNTIYFGEGSWLTVV.

The V and J genes are TRBV6-2 or TRBV6-3 and TRBJ1-1; D call uncertain. CDR3 length equals 12 residues. Looked up from germline, CDR1 is MNHEY and CDR2 is SVGEGT. The V and J ends lost 5 bases and 2 bases respectively, with 6 bases between them. In nucleotides, the CDR3 is TGTGCCAGCAGTCCCCCAAACACTGAAGCTTTCTTT. The encoded protein is CASSPPNTEAFF.

This chain links TRBV4-1 with TRBJ2-6, with 8 bases fitting TRBD1. Germline CDR1 MGHRA, CDR2 YSYEKL. The ends lost 0 bases at V and 0 bases at J; junction bases unmatched: 10. CDR3 length: 20 amino acids. The CDR3 sequence: CASSQESGQGPFSGANVLTF. The CDR3 coding sequence is TGCGCCAGCAGCCAAGAAAGCGGACAGGGACCTTTCTCTGGGGCCAACGTCCTGACTTTC.

The genes are TRBV14 and TRBJ2-5; TRBD2 matches 8 bases. The junction had 17 bases not matched to a gene; V was cut back by 0 bases and J by 5 bases. The CDR3 is 19 amino acids. Germline assignment: CDR1 SGHDN and CDR2 FVKESK. The CDR3, as DNA: TGTGCCAGCAGCCAAGATCGCGAGCGGGAGAGGGTACTTCTGGAGACCCAGTACTTC. It specifies CASSQDRERERVLLETQYF.

The genes are TRBV28 and TRBJ2-1; TRBD2 aligns across 10 bases. V trimming: 4 bases; J trimming: 8 bases; junction bases outside the gene matches: 8. Germline CDR1 MDHEN, CDR2 SYDVKM. The CDR3 totals 15 residues. The CDR3 loop reads CASSSIQLAGYEQFF. The CDR3 DNA reads TGTGCCAGCAGTTCCATCCAACTAGCGGGATATGAGCAGTTCTTC.

The V gene is TRBV5-1, the J gene TRBJ2-1, with D possibly being TRBD1 (6 bases). This CDR3 spans 14 amino acids. Germline V gene lookup returns CDR1 SGHRS and CDR2 YFSETQ. V was pared by 0 bases and J by 6 bases, with 10 bases between. This chain's CDR3 is CASSLAVRGNEQFF. DNA of the CDR3: TGCGCCAGCAGCTTGGCCGTCAGGGGCAATGAGCAGTTCTTC. The variable domain in full, completed from reference TRBV5-1 and TRBJ2-1, reads KAGVTQTPRYLIKTRGQQVTLSCSPISGHRSVSWYQQTPGQGLQFLFEYFSETQRNKGNFPGRFSGRQFSNSRSEMNVSTLELGDSALYLCASSLAVRGNEQFFGPGTRLTVL.

J is TRBJ1-1 and V is TRBV7-9; TRBD1 aligns across 9 bases. CDR1 SEHNR and CDR2 FQNEAQ come from the germline V gene (reference sequence). This CDR3 has 15 amino acids. V lost 4 bases, J lost 3 bases, and 6 bases stayed unmatched. CDR3 coding DNA: TGTGCCAGCAGCTGGGGGACAGGGCAGGACACTGAAGCTTTCTTT. Protein: CASSWGTGQDTEAFF. Full variable domain (outside the CDR3, taken from reference TRBV7-9 and TRBJ1-1): DTGVSQNPRHKITKRGQNVTFRCDPISEHNRLYWYRQTLGQGPEFLTYFQNEAQLEKSRLLSDRFSAERPKGSFSTLEIQRTEQGDSAMYLCASSWGTGQDTEAFFGQGTRLTVV.

V gene TRBV29-1 combines with J gene TRBJ2-2; 7 bases match TRBD2. The germline V gene has CDR1 SQVTM and CDR2 ANQGSEA. The CDR3 is 10 residues long. CDR3 bases: TGCGGGGGGGGCACCGGGGAGCTGTTTTTT. Protein sequence: CGGGTGELFF.

V usage is TRBV4-2 and J usage is TRBJ2-3, with 8 bases fitting TRBD1. Germline assignment: CDR1 LGHNA and CDR2 YNFKEQ. This CDR3 region has 16 residues. Trimming took 2 bases from V and 6 from J; bases not matched to a gene: 10. The CDR3 DNA is TGTGCCAGCAGCCAACAAGTAGGGACAGGTGTTGATACGCAGTATTTT. Amino acids: CASSQQVGTGVDTQYF.

V gene TRBV11-2 combines with J gene TRBJ2-1; 8 positions agree with TRBD2. The CDR3 extends over 18 amino acids. Germline loops: CDR1 SGHAT, CDR2 FQNNGV. V shed 1 base and J 4 bases; nucleotides not matched to a gene: 12. In DNA, the CDR3 is TGTGCCAGCAGCTTAGGAATGTTAGCGGGGAATGATTACAATGAGCAGTTCTTC. This codes for CASSLGMLAGNDYNEQFF.

There are a few counts of this clone. This chain uses TRBV14 with TRBJ2-5, with D maybe TRBD1 (5 bases). This CDR3 spans 14 amino acids. Germline lookup yields CDR1 SGHDN and CDR2 FVKESK. The V end was cut by 1 base, the J end by 5 bases, with 11 bases between. CDR3 sequence (DNA): TGTGCCAGCAGCCAAGGGCAGGGTACGGAGACCCAGTACTTC. Amino acids: CASSQGQGTETQYF.

V and J are TRBV7-3 and TRBJ1-2, with D uncertain. Trimming cost V 5 bases and J 2 bases, with 9 bases left between them. Germline loops: CDR1 SGHTA, CDR2 FQGTGA. The CDR3 runs to 13 residues. CDR3 amino acids: CASSLGENYGYTF. In nucleotides, the CDR3 is TGTGCCAGCAGCCTCGGGGAGAACTATGGCTACACCTTC.

The V call is TRBV5-1, the J call TRBJ2-7, with 12 bases matching TRBD2. V trimming: 4 bases; J trimming: 1 base; junction bases outside the gene matches: 3. Looked up from germline, CDR1 is SGHRS and CDR2 is YFSETQ. CDR3 size: 15 residues. The CDR3 region has the DNA TGCGCCAGCAGCCGACTAGCGGGAGAGTCCTACGAGCAGTACTTC. This codes for CASSRLAGESYEQYF.

This chain's CDR3 is CASSLATGTDTQYF. The CDR3 coding sequence is TGCGCCAGCAGCTTGGCCACGGGGACAGATACGCAGTATTTT. The chain carries TRBV5-1 and TRBJ2-3, with D perhaps matching TRBD2 (5 bases). This CDR3 has 14 residues. The germline gives CDR1 SGHRS, CDR2 YFSETQ. V was shortened by 0 bases and J by 3 bases, with 8 bases between the two germline ends.

Here the CDR3 DNA reads TGTGCCAGCAGCTTAGATAGGGCGGGTGGAAACACCATATATTTT. Translating gives CASSLDRAGGNTIYF. The chain has TRBV11-2 and TRBJ1-3; no clear D gene. V shed 0 bases and J shed 3 bases, with 9 bases lying between them. CDR1 SGHAT and CDR2 FQNNGV come from the germline V gene. The CDR3 has 15 amino acids.